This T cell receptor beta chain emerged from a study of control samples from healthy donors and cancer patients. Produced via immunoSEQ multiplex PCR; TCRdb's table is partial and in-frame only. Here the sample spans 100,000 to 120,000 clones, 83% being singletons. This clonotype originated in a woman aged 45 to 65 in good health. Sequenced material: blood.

The CDR3: CASSQAAGGRRRLNEKLFF. The DNA of the CDR3 is TGTGCCAGCAGCCAAGCGGCAGGTGGTCGCCGAAGACTTAATGAAAAACTGTTTTTT. The chain combines TRBV14 with TRBJ1-4; D ambiguous. V lost 1 base and J lost 4, with 22 bases in between. The CDR3 contains 19 residues. In germline, CDR1 is SGHDN, CDR2 FVKESK. The full variable domain, rest sourced from reference TRBV14 and TRBJ1-4, is EAGVTQFPSHSVIEKGQTVTLRCDPISGHDNLYWYRRVMGKEIKFLLHFVKESKQDESGMPNNRFLAERTGGTYSTLKVQPAELEDSGVYFCASSQAAGGRRRLNEKLFFGSGTQLSVL.